The entry below describes one T cell receptor beta chain. Its target is not known. These data belong to a study of cytomegalovirus exposure and HLA in healthy donors. The wider study: Most donors, just over 80% of approximately 400 genotyped, fell in the Caucasian-associated ancestry cluster.

60 Vbeta and 13 Jbeta primers were used in PCR. Sequenced by immunoSEQ multiplex PCR; TCRdb stores in-frame clones only, minus some. The sample has tens of thousands of clones; roughly 80% are singletons. Donors sampled were nominally healthy, though unrecorded immune exposures were likely. This CDR3 is built from 15 residues. Unmatched junction bases numbered 3, after V lost 0 bases and J lost 2 bases. The germline CDR1 and CDR2 sequences are SGDLS and YYNGEE. Study findings and constraints: In an earlier analysis, in several hundred donors, most V segments appeared productive either ~87% or ~30% of the time. Presence/absence comparisons presumed near-even sequencing depth among donors.

The origin of this receptor is a woman aged 30 to 39 in good health and CMV-seronegative. This sequence joins TRBV9 and TRBJ1-2; 8 nucleotides line up with TRBD1. Material for sequencing was PBMCs. CDR3 bases: TGTGCCAGCAGCGTAGGACAGGGGTCAAACTATGGCTACACCTTC. The encoded protein is CASSVGQGSNYGYTF.